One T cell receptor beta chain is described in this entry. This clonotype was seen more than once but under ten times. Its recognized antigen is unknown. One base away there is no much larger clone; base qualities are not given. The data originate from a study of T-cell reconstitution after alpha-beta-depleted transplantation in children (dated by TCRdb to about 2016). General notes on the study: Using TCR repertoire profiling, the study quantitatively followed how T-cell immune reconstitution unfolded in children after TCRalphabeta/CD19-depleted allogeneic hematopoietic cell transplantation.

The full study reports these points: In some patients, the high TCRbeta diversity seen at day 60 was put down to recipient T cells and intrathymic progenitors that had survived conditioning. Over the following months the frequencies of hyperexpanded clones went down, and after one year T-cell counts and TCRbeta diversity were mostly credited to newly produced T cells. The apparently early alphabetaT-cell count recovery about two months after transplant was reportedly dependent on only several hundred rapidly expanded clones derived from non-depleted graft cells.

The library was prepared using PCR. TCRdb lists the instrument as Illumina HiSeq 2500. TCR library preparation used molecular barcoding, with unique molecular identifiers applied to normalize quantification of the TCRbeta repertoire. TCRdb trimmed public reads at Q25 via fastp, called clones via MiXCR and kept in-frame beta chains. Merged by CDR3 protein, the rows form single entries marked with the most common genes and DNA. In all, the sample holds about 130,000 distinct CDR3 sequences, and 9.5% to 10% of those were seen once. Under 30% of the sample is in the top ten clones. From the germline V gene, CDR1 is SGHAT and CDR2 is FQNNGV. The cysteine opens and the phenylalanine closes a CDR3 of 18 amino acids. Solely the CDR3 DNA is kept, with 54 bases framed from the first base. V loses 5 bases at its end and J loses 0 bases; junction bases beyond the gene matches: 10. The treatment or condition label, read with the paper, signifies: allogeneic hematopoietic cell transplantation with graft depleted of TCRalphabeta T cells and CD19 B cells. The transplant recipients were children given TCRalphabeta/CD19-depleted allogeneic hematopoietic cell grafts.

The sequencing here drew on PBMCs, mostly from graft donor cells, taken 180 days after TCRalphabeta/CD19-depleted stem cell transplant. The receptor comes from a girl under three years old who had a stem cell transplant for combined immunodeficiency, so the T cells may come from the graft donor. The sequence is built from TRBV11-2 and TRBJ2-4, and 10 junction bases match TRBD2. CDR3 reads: CASSPISGGTLAKNIQYF. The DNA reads TGTGCCAGCAGCCCGATTAGCGGGGGGACTTTAGCCAAAAACATTCAGTACTTC.